The next 4 T cell receptor beta chains were all read from a single sample in a study of T-cell reconstitution after alpha-beta-depleted transplantation in children. A TCRbeta library incorporating unique molecular identifiers was prepared. TCRdb processed the PCR reads anew with MiXCR; each CDR3 protein has one entry. Of about 610,000 distinct CDR3 sequences in the sample, about 10% were seen once. The sequencing here drew on PBMCs from the stem cell graft donor, taken from the stem cell graft. The receptors shown here come from a human donor who donated a stem cell graft to a child with acute myeloid leukemia.

This clonotype has ten or more counts. One junction end does not reproduce the germline sequence, and a read error may be involved. The chain has TRBV7-6 and TRBJ2-3, with a weak D call TRBD2 (6 bases). The CDR3 totals 15 residues. Germline V lookup: CDR1 SGHVS, CDR2 FNYEAQ. The CDR3: CASSLGSGSTDTQYF. The CDR3 coding sequence is TGCGCCAGCAGCTTGGGGAGCGGGAGCACAGATACGCAGTATTTT.

The chain has TRBV7-9 and TRBJ1-1, with no clear D. The V gene lost 4 bases and the J gene lost 3 bases, with 12 bases spanning the gap. Germline assignment: CDR1 SEHNR and CDR2 FQNEAQ (reference sequence). The CDR3 runs to 14 residues. CDR3 sequence (DNA): TGTGCCAGCAGCTCCGGAACAATCTACACTGAAGCTTTCTTT. Its translation is CASSSGTIYTEAFF.

This clonotype was detected many times. The CDR3 reads CASILGAGGTDTQYF. CDR3 DNA sequence: TGTGCCAGCATCCTCGGGGCAGGGGGAACAGATACGCAGTATTTT. The chain carries TRBV7-2 and TRBJ2-3; the match to TRBD1 covers 7 bases. The CDR3 length is 15 residues. The germline CDR1 and CDR2 sequences are SGHTA and FQGNSA. The V segment lost 7 bases and the J segment 3 bases; nucleotides outside the gene matches: 10.

This clonotype was seen repeatedly, ten times or more. The chain recombines TRBV7-2 with TRBJ1-1; a weak D match, TRBD1 (6 bases). The CDR3 spans 14 residues. V was trimmed by 5 bases and J by 8 bases, leaving 18 bases between them. Germline-derived CDR1 and CDR2 are SGHTA and FQGNSA. This CDR3 reads CASSRGGAMIEAFF. The CDR3 coding sequence is TGTGCCAGCAGCCGAGGGGGAGCTATGATCGAAGCTTTCTTT.